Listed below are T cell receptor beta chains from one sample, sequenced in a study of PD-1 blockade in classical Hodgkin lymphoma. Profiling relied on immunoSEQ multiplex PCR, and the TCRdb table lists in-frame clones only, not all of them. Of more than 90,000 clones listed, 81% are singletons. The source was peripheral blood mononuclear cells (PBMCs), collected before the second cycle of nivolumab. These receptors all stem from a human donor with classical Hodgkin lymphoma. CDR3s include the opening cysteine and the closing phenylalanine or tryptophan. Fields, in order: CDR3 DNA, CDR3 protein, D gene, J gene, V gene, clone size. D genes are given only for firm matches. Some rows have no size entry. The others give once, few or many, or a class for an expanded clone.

TGCGCCAGCATCCGAGGGAGCGCGGGCAATGAGCAGTTCTTC,CASIRGSAGNEQFF,.,TRBJ2-1,TRBV5-1,.
TGTGCCATCAGTAGGGGGATAGACAGGGGAGACGAGCAGTACTTC,CAISRGIDRGDEQYF,TRBD1,TRBJ2-7,TRBV10-3,once
TGTGCCAGTAGTAGGGGACTAGCGTACAATGAGCAGTTCTTC,CASSRGLAYNEQFF,TRBD2,TRBJ2-1,TRBV19,few
TGCGCCAGCAGCATCGGGGTACAAGAGACCCAGTACTTC,CASSIGVQETQYF,.,TRBJ2-5,TRBV5-1,.
TGTGCCAGCGGCGCCAGGGGGTCCCCAACCTACGAGCAGTACTTC,CASGARGSPTYEQYF,TRBD1,TRBJ2-7,TRBV5-4,.
TGTGCCAGCAGCTTTGATAGCGGGACCTACAATGAGCAGTTCTTC,CASSFDSGTYNEQFF,TRBD2,TRBJ2-1,TRBV7-2,.
TGTGCCTGGAGTAGGACAGGATCGACTGAAGCTTTCTTT,CAWSRTGSTEAFF,TRBD1,TRBJ1-1,TRBV30,.
TGTGCCACCAGCAGAGATCGAGCGGGACAGGTGTACGAGCAGTACTTC,CATSRDRAGQVYEQYF,.,TRBJ2-7,TRBV15,few
TGTGCCAGCAGCTATTACAGCGATAACTCTGGAAACACCATATATTTT,CASSYYSDNSGNTIYF,.,TRBJ1-3,TRBV7-2,.
TGCGCCAGCAGACCGACTGACTCCTATGGCTACACCTTC,CASRPTDSYGYTF,.,TRBJ1-2,TRBV5-1,few
TGTGCCAGCAGTCCCATGGGGGGCCCGAATCAGCCCCAGCATTTT,CASSPMGGPNQPQHF,.,TRBJ1-5,TRBV2,many
TGTGCCAGCAGCCCTGTAATCGGGGGAGGACAGCCCCAGCATTTT,CASSPVIGGGQPQHF,.,TRBJ1-5,TRBV7-2,.
TGTGCCAGCAGCGTAATTGGGGCTAACACCGGGGAGCTGTTTTTT,CASSVIGANTGELFF,.,TRBJ2-2,TRBV9,.
TGTGCCAGCACCCGGACTAGCGGGATGAGGCCCCGCAAGTACTTC,CASTRTSGMRPRKYF,TRBD2,TRBJ2-7,TRBV6-4,.
TGTGCCAGCAGTGGCTTGGACGGAGGATTTGCAACTAATGAAAAACTGTTTTTT,CASSGLDGGFATNEKLFF,.,TRBJ1-4,TRBV6-1,.
TGTGCCAGCAGCTCCACGGACATTAGGGGAAACACCATATATTTT,CASSSTDIRGNTIYF,.,TRBJ1-3,TRBV13,many
TGTGCCTGGAGTAGACGGCAGAGGGGCACTGAAGCTTTCTTT,CAWSRRQRGTEAFF,.,TRBJ1-1,TRBV30,few
TGTGCCAGCAGCCCCGGGACTCGGCCTGACAATGAGCAGTTCTTC,CASSPGTRPDNEQFF,.,TRBJ2-1,TRBV5-4,.
TGTGCCAGCAGGCCCCCAGGGGGCCAAAATCAGCCCCAGCATTTT,CASRPPGGQNQPQHF,TRBD1,TRBJ1-5,TRBV6-5,.
TGTGCCAGCAGCTTGGCCTGGGGCTCTGGGGCCAACGTCCTGACTTTC,CASSLAWGSGANVLTF,.,TRBJ2-6,TRBV5-4,once
TGTGCCAGTGCCCCTACCGGTCAGCCCCAGCATTTT,CASAPTGQPQHF,.,TRBJ1-5,TRBV11-2,.
TGTGCCATCAGTGAGTCCTCAAATGTGAATGAGCAGTTCTTC,CAISESSNVNEQFF,.,TRBJ2-1,TRBV10-3,.
TGTGCCAGCAGCTCTGACAGGGGTGGATTAAACATTCAGTACTTC,CASSSDRGGLNIQYF,TRBD1,TRBJ2-4,TRBV5-8,.
TGTGCCAGCAGCTTGTTGCGAGGCAATGAGCAGTTCTTC,CASSLLRGNEQFF,.,TRBJ2-1,TRBV5-6,.
TGTGCCAGCTCACCCCAGGGGGCTGGCGTCGAGCAGTACTTC,CASSPQGAGVEQYF,TRBD1,TRBJ2-7,TRBV18,.
TGTGCCAGTGGCACCGGGACAGGGCCCTATGGCTACACCTTC,CASGTGTGPYGYTF,TRBD1,TRBJ1-2,TRBV19,few
TGTGCCAGCAGCCAAGGAGGGTTACCCTTCTACGAGCAGTACTTC,CASSQGGLPFYEQYF,.,TRBJ2-7,TRBV14,.
TGCGCCACCGGGACGGCGATTTCTAATCAGCCCCAGCATTTT,CATGTAISNQPQHF,.,TRBJ1-5,TRBV5-1,once
TGTGCCAGCTCACCCCGGGACAGGGGAGGTGGAGGCTACACCTTC,CASSPRDRGGGGYTF,TRBD1,TRBJ1-2,TRBV18,.
TGTGCCAGCAGTGTAGGGACGGACGAGCAGTACTTC,CASSVGTDEQYF,.,TRBJ2-7,TRBV6-5,.
TGTGCCAGCAGCTTAGGGCTAGCGGGCAACAATGAGCAGTTCTTC,CASSLGLAGNNEQFF,TRBD2,TRBJ2-1,TRBV7-2,.
TGCGCCAGCAGCGAGGACAGTCTCGAGACCCAGTACTTC,CASSEDSLETQYF,.,TRBJ2-5,TRBV5-1,.
TGTGCCATCAGTGAGGGGCAGGGCGTTGGAAACACCATATATTTT,CAISEGQGVGNTIYF,.,TRBJ1-3,TRBV10-3,.
TGTGCCAGTACCCGGGCCCCGGGAGGCTACACCTTC,CASTRAPGGYTF,.,TRBJ1-2,TRBV19,.
TGTGCCAGCTCACCGCAACAAGAGACCCAGTACTTC,CASSPQQETQYF,.,TRBJ2-5,TRBV18,.
TGTGCCAGCTCAGGGACAGCTACCTACGAGCAGTACTTC,CASSGTATYEQYF,TRBD1,TRBJ2-7,TRBV18,.
TGTGCCAGCAGCGCGTCGCCCCGACAGGGGGGACCCTACGAGCAGTACTTC,CASSASPRQGGPYEQYF,TRBD1,TRBJ2-7,TRBV7-2,.
TGTGCCAGCAGTTTATCGGGCGGGGGCACAGATACGCAGTATTTT,CASSLSGGGTDTQYF,.,TRBJ2-3,TRBV28,.
TGCGCCAGCAGCCCGGAGGGGCAAGAGACCCAGTACTTC,CASSPEGQETQYF,.,TRBJ2-5,TRBV5-1,.
TGTGCCACCACCCGGGACAGTTCCCTAGTAGATACGCAGTATTTT,CATTRDSSLVDTQYF,TRBD1,TRBJ2-3,TRBV15,.
TGTGCCAGCAGCTCTACCTTCACAGGACGCGTCTGGGGCTACACCTTC,CASSSTFTGRVWGYTF,.,TRBJ1-2,TRBV7-2,.
TGTGCCAGCAGCCACTCTGCGATCTACGAGCAGTACTTC,CASSHSAIYEQYF,.,TRBJ2-7,TRBV4-2,.
TGTGCCAGCAGTTTAGCCCACAGGGACTTCACAGATACGCAGTATTTT,CASSLAHRDFTDTQYF,.,TRBJ2-3,TRBV27,.
TGTGCCAGCGGAGCGGGAGGGCCGACAGATACGCAGTATTTT,CASGAGGPTDTQYF,TRBD2,TRBJ2-3,TRBV7-2,.
TGCGCCAGCAGCCAGGCAACAGTTGAGAACACTGAAGCTTTCTTT,CASSQATVENTEAFF,.,TRBJ1-1,TRBV4-3,.
TGCGCCAGCAGAAATGTAGGATTGCGGGAGAGGACCGGGGAGCTGTTTTTT,CASRNVGLRERTGELFF,TRBD2,TRBJ2-2,TRBV5-1,.
TGTGCCAGTAGTATTGCTAGAGGCAATGAGCAGTTCTTC,CASSIARGNEQFF,.,TRBJ2-1,TRBV19,.
TGTGCCAGTAGTATGGGTTCAGCGTATAGCAATCAGCCCCAGCATTTT,CASSMGSAYSNQPQHF,.,TRBJ1-5,TRBV19,few
TGTGCCAGCAGCTTAACACAGGGCCGGTCCTCCTACGAGCAGTACTTC,CASSLTQGRSSYEQYF,.,TRBJ2-7,TRBV28,.
TGTGCCAGCAGTGTCTTGCGGGAGGTGTTGGCCGGGGAGCTGTTTTTT,CASSVLREVLAGELFF,TRBD2,TRBJ2-2,TRBV13,once
TGTGCCAGCAGTTTATCGGTTGGGGACTCACATTCCTACAATGAGCAGTTCTTC,CASSLSVGDSHSYNEQFF,.,TRBJ2-1,TRBV27,.
TGTGCCAGCAGTTTCCAGCGGGAGGGCTACGAGCAGTACTTC,CASSFQREGYEQYF,TRBD2,TRBJ2-7,TRBV27,.
TGTGCCAGCAGTTTATTAGGGATTAGCAATCAGCCCCAGCATTTT,CASSLLGISNQPQHF,.,TRBJ1-5,TRBV27,.
TGTGCCAGTAGCCCCACGGGGGGCAGGGTTCAGCCCCAGCATTTT,CASSPTGGRVQPQHF,.,TRBJ1-5,TRBV19,.